The clone carrying this T cell receptor (beta chain) was detected only a few times. The germline V gene encodes CDR1 MNHNS and CDR2 SASEGT. Unmatched junction bases numbered 4, after V lost 2 bases and J lost 4 bases. The CDR3 contains 14 residues. Assay used: immunoSEQ multiplex PCR; TCRdb lists only in-frame clones, some missing. Of approximately 330,000 clones listed, approximately 89% are singletons. The sample is drawn from a study of blood T cell repertoires in COVID-19. Study background: Specimens from acute and convalescent COVID-19 originated in the United States, Italy and Spain. Sample material is recorded as cDNA or gDNA derived from T cells, B-cell-depleted T cells, or PBMCs.

Two negative PCRs, clearance, or symptom resolution characterized the recovered Cohort 3 donors. This TCR came from a woman aged 25 to 45 who had recovered from COVID-19. This chain uses TRBV6-1 with TRBJ1-2; 7 bases are shared with TRBD1. Material for sequencing was PBMCs or T cells enriched from blood (not recorded which). For the CDR3, the DNA is TGTGCCAGCAGTGAAACAGGGGCTGTCTATGGCTACACCTTC. This gives the protein CASSETGAVYGYTF.